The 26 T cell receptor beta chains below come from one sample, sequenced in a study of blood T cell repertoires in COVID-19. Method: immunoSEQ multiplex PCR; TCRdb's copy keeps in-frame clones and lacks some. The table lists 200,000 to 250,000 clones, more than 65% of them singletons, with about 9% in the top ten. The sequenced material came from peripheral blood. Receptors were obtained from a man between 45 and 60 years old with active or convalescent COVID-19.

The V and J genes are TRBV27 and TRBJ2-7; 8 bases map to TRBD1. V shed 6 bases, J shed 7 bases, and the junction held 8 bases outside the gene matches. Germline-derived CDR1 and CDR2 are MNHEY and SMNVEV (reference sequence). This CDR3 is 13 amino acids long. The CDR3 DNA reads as TGTGCCAGCAGACCTACAGGGGGTCGTGAGCAGTACTTC. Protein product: CASRPTGGREQYF.

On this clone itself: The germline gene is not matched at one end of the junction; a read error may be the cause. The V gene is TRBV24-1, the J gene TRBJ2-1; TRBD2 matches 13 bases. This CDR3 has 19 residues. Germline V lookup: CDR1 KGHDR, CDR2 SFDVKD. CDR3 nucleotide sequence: TGTGCCACCAGTGGTTTGACTAGCGGGGGGTCCAGCTCCTACAATGAGCAGTTCTTC. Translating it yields CATSGLTSGGSSSYNEQFF.

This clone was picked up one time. In nucleotides, the CDR3 is TGTGCCAGCAGCGTAGACACTGGAAACACCATATATTTT. This translates into CASSVDTGNTIYF. The rearrangement uses TRBV9 and TRBJ1-3; D is uncertain. V was pared by 0 bases and J by 2 bases, with 3 bases between. The germline V gene has CDR1 SGDLS and CDR2 YYNGEE. The CDR3 length is 13 residues.

CDR3 in amino acids: CAWSVVGADTQYF. CDR3 nucleotide sequence: TGTGCCTGGAGTGTAGTGGGAGCCGATACGCAGTATTTT. This chain connects TRBV30 to TRBJ2-3, with a tentative D call TRBD2 (5 bases). The germline V gene has CDR1 GTSNPN and CDR2 SVGIG (reference sequence). The V end was cut by 0 bases, the J end by 6 bases, with 10 bases between. This CDR3 contains 13 residues.

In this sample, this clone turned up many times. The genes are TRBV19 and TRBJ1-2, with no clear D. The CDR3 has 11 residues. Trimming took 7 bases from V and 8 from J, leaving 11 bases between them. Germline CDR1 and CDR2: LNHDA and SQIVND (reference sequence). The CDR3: CASKLGGGYTF. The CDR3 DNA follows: TGTGCCAGTAAGTTAGGAGGAGGCTACACCTTC.

The chain's CDR3 is CSASAGVSTEAFF. The CDR3 nucleotides are TGCAGTGCTAGTGCGGGGGTAAGCACTGAAGCTTTCTTT. The chain has TRBV20-1 and TRBJ1-1; weak D call: TRBD1 (5 bases). This CDR3 has 13 amino acids. The V and J ends lost 3 bases and 4 bases respectively, with 12 bases between them. CDR1 DFQATT and CDR2 SNEGSKA come from the germline V gene (reference sequence).

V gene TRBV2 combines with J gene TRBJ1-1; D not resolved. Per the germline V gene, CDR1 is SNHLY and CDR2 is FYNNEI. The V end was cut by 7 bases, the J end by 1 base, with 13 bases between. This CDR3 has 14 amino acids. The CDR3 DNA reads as TGTGCCAGCAATGTCCCGGGAGGGAACACTGAAGCTTTCTTT. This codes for CASNVPGGNTEAFF. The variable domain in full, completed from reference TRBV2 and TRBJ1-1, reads EPEVTQTPSHQVTQMGQEVILRCVPISNHLYFYWYRQILGQKVEFLVSFYNNEISEKSEIFDDQFSVERPDGSNFTLKIRSTKLEDSAMYFCASNVPGGNTEAFFGQGTRLTVV.

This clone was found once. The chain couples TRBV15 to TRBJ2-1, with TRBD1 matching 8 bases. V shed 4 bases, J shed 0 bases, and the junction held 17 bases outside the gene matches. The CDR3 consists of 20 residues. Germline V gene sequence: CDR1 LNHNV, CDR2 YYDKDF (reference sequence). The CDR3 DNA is TGTGCCACCAGCACAACCCCCGGGACAGGCAAATCGAGCTCCTACAATGAGCAGTTCTTC. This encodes CATSTTPGTGKSSSYNEQFF.

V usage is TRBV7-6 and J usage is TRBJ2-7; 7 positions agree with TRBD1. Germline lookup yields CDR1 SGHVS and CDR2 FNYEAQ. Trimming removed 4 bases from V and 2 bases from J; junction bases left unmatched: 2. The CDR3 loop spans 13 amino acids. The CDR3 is CASSSQGAYEQYF. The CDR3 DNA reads TGTGCCAGCAGCTCCCAGGGGGCCTACGAGCAGTACTTC.

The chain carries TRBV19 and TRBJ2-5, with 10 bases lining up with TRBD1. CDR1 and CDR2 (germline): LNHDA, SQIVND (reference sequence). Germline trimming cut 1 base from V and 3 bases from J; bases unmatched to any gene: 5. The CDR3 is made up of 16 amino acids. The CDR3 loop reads CASSIGTGTGEETQYF. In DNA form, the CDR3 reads TGTGCCAGTAGTATAGGGACCGGGACAGGGGAAGAGACCCAGTACTTC. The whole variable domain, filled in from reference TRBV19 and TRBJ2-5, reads DGGITQSPKYLFRKEGQNVTLSCEQNLNHDAMYWYRQDPGQGLRLIYYSQIVNDFQKGDIAEGYSVSREKKESFPLTVTSAQKNPTAFYLCASSIGTGTGEETQYFGPGTRLLVL.

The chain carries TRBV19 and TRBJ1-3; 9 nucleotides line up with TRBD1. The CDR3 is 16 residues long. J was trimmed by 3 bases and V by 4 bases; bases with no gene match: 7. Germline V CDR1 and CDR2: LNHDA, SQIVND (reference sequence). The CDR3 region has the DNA TGTGCCAGTAGTACCCGACAGGGGGATGTTGGAAACACCATATATTTT. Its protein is CASSTRQGDVGNTIYF.

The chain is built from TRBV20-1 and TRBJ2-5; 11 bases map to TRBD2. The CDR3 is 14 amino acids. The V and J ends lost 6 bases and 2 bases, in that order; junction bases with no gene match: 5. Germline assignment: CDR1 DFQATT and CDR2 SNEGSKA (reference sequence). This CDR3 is CSASGTSGQETQYF. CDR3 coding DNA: TGCAGTGCAAGTGGGACTAGCGGTCAAGAGACCCAGTACTTC.

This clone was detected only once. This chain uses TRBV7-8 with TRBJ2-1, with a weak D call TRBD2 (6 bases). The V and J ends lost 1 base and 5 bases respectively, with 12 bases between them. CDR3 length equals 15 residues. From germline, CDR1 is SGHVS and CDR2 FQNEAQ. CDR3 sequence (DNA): TGTGCCAGCAGCTTAGGAACTAGCAGAAACAATGAGCAGTTCTTC. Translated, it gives CASSLGTSRNNEQFF.

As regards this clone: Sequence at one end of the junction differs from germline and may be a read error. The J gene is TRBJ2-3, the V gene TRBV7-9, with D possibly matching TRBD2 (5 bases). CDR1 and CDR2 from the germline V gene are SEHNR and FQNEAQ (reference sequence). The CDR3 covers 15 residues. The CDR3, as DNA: TGTGCCAGCAGCTTAAGGGTGGCTAGCAAAGATACGCAGTATTTT. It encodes CASSLRVASKDTQYF. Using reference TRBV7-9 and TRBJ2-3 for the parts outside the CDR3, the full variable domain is DTGVSQNPRHKITKRGQNVTFRCDPISEHNRLYWYRQTLGQGPEFLTYFQNEAQLEKSRLLSDRFSAERPKGSFSTLEIQRTEQGDSAMYLCASSLRVASKDTQYFGPGTRLTVL.

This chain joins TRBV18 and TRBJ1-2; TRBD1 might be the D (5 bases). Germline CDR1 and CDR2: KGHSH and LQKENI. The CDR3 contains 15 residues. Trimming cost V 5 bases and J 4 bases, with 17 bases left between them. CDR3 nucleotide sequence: TGTGCCAGCTCAACCGGTGCCTCAGGGTCCTATGGCTACACCTTC. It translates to CASSTGASGSYGYTF.

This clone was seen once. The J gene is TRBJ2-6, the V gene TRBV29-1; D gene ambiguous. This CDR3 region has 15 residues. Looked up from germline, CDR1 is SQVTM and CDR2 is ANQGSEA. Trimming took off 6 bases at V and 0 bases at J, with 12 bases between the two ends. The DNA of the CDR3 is TGCAGCGTCGTGGAGTTCGGCTCTGGGGCCAACGTCCTGACTTTC. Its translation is CSVVEFGSGANVLTF.

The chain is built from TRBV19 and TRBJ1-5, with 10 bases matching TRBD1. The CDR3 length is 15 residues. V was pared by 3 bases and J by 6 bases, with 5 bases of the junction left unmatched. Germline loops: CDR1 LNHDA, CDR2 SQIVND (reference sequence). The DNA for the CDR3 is TGTGCCAGTAGTATTCTGGGACAGGGGAGTCAGCCCCAGCATTTT. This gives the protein CASSILGQGSQPQHF.

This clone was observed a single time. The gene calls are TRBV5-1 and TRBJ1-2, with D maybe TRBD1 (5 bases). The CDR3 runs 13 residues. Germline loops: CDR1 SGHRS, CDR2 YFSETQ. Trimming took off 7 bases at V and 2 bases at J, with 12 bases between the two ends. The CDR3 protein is CASQVDKNYGYTF. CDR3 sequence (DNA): TGCGCCAGCCAGGTGGACAAGAACTATGGCTACACCTTC.

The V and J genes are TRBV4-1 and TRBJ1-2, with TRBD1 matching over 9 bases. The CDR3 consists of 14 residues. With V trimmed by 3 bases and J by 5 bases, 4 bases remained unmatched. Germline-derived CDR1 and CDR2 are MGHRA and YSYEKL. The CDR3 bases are TGCGCCAGCAGCCAGGACAGGGGAATTTATGGCTACACCTTC. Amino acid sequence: CASSQDRGIYGYTF.

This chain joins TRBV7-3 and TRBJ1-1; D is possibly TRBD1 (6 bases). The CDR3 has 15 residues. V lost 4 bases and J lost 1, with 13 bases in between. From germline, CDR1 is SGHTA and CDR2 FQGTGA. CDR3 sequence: CASSSTGSPNTEAFF. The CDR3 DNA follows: TGTGCCAGCAGCTCGACAGGTTCTCCGAACACTGAAGCTTTCTTT.

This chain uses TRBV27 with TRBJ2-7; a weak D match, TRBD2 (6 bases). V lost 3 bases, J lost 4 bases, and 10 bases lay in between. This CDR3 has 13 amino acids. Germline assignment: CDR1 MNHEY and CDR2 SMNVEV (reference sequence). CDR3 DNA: TGTGCCAGCAGTTTGGGAGGACCATACGAGCAGTACTTC. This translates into CASSLGGPYEQYF.

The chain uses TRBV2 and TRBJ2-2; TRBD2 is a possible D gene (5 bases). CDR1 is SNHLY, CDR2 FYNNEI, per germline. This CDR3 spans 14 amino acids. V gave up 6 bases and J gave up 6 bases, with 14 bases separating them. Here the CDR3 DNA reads TGTGCCAGCAGAGAGCAGGTGGAGGCCGGGGAGCTGTTTTTT. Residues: CASREQVEAGELFF.

This chain's CDR3 is CASQREEGAGELFF. The CDR3 DNA is TGTGCCAGCCAACGGGAAGAGGGGGCCGGGGAGCTGTTTTTT. The V and J genes are TRBV14 and TRBJ2-2; D perhaps matches TRBD1 (6 bases). This CDR3 has 14 residues. V was cut by 8 bases and J by 6 bases, with 16 bases left in between. Germline CDR1 SGHDN, CDR2 FVKESK. The full variable domain, with the rest looked up from reference TRBV14 and TRBJ2-2, is EAGVTQFPSHSVIEKGQTVTLRCDPISGHDNLYWYRRVMGKEIKFLLHFVKESKQDESGMPNNRFLAERTGGTYSTLKVQPAELEDSGVYFCASQREEGAGELFFGEGSRLTVL.

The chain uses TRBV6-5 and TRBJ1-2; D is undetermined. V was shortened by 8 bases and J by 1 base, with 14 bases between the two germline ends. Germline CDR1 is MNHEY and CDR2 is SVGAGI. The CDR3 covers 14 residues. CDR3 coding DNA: TGTGCCAGCCGGACCCCCGGGATTAACTATGGCTACACCTTC. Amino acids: CASRTPGINYGYTF.

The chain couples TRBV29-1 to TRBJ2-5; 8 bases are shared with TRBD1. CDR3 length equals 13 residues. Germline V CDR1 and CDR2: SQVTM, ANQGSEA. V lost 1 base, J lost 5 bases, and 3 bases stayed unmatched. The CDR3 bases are TGCAGCGTTGAAGGGACAGGGATGGAGACCCAGTACTTC. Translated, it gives CSVEGTGMETQYF.

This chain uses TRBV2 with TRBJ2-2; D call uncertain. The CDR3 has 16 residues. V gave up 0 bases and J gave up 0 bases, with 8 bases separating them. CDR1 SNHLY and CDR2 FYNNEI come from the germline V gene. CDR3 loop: CASSEAGQANTGELFF. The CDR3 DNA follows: TGTGCCAGCAGTGAAGCTGGCCAGGCGAACACCGGGGAGCTGTTTTTT.